These T cell receptor beta chains were read from a single sample in a study of T cell responses to AZD1222 COVID-19 vaccine. Using immunoSEQ multiplex PCR, the repertoire was profiled, and TCRdb retains in-frame clones only, with some absent. Of more than 120,000 clones in the sample, roughly nine tenths were seen once. The sequences come from peripheral blood, collected 28 days after the second AZD1222 dose. The receptors stem from an adult who received the AZD1222 COVID-19 vaccine. The CDR3 runs from the conserved cysteine through the conserved F or W. D genes are given only for firm matches. Only some rows state a clone size, as once, few, many or a class for expanded clones.

>TRBJ1-6|12|TRBD1|.|TRBV2
TGTGCCAGCAACAGGGGGAATTCACCCCTCCACTTT
CASNRGNSPLHF
>TRBJ2-2|14|.|.|TRBV10-3
TGTGCCATCATGGGCAGAGCGAACACCGGGGAGCTGTTTTTT
CAIMGRANTGELFF
>TRBJ1-2|15|TRBD1|.|TRBV5-4
TGTGCCAGCAGATCACCGGGACAGGGGGACTATGGCTACACCTTC
CASRSPGQGDYGYTF
>TRBJ2-7|15|TRBD1|.|TRBV5-1
TGCGCCAGCAGCCAACGGCAGGGGGCTGGCTACGAGCAGTACTTC
CASSQRQGAGYEQYF
>TRBJ1-1|13|.|.|TRBV19
TGTGCCAGTAGTATCGATTTGGACCGAGGAGCTTTCTTT
CASSIDLDRGAFF
>TRBJ2-7|14|.|.|TRBV7-9
TGTGCCAGCAGCTTACTACCGGGGGCGAACGAGCAGTACTTC
CASSLLPGANEQYF
>TRBJ1-1|13|.|.|TRBV27
TGTGCCAGCAGTTGGGGGATGGACACTGAAGCTTTCTTT
CASSWGMDTEAFF
>TRBJ2-7|15|.|.|TRBV7-8
TGTGCCAGCAGCACCCTCCCGGGGTTGGGCCACGAGCAGTACTTC
CASSTLPGLGHEQYF
>TRBJ1-2|12|TRBD1|.|TRBV2
TGTGCCAGCAGCGCAGGGGGCCGGGGCTACACCTTC
CASSAGGRGYTF
>TRBJ2-3|15|.|.|TRBV6-4
TGTGCCAGCAGCCGCGGGGGCCTAGACACAGATACGCAGTATTTT
CASSRGGLDTDTQYF
>TRBJ2-1|13|.|.|TRBV27
TGTGCCAGCAGTCTGAACCTCTACAATGAGCAGTTCTTC
CASSLNLYNEQFF
>TRBJ2-1|15|TRBD2|.|TRBV7-9
TGTGCCAGTCCCCTTAGCGGGGGGCCCTCGGGTGAGCAGTTCTTC
CASPLSGGPSGEQFF
>TRBJ1-4|16|.|.|TRBV28
TGTGCCAGCAGTCCCCCCGGAGGGATGGTAAATGAAAAACTGTTTTTT
CASSPPGGMVNEKLFF
>TRBJ1-2|14|.|once|TRBV6-1
TGTGCCAGCAGTGACCCTGGGGGAGACTATGGCTACACCTTC
CASSDPGGDYGYTF
>TRBJ2-2|14|.|.|TRBV5-1
TGCGCCAGCAGCGAGGACGGAAACACCGGGGAGCTGTTTTTT
CASSEDGNTGELFF
>TRBJ2-1|15|TRBD1|.|TRBV9
TGTGCCAGCAGCCCGCGACAGGGGCCAGCGGGTGAGCAGTTCTTC
CASSPRQGPAGEQFF
>TRBJ2-1|14|TRBD2|once|TRBV10-2
TGCGCCAGCATTTCGGGAGGGGGTTACAATGAGCAGTTCTTC
CASISGGGYNEQFF
>TRBJ1-4|15|TRBD1|.|TRBV29-1
TGCAGCGTGAAACGAACAGGGGCCCCTAATGAAAAACTGTTTTTT
CSVKRTGAPNEKLFF
>TRBJ2-2|17|TRBD2|.|TRBV6-6
TGTGCCAGCAGTCGGGGACTAGCGGGGGGGCTTGGCGGGGAGCTGTTTTTT
CASSRGLAGGLGGELFF
>TRBJ2-6|18|.|.|TRBV19
TGTGCCAGTAGTGACGGGCGGCAGGGGCTAACTGGGGCCAACGTCCTGACTTTC
CASSDGRQGLTGANVLTF
>TRBJ2-7|16|TRBD2|.|TRBV15
TGTGCCACCAGCAGAGATCTAGGACTAGCGTCTGTCGAGCAGTACTTC
CATSRDLGLASVEQYF
>TRBJ2-2|15|.|few|TRBV5-1
TGCGCCAGCAGCCCCCTCGGGGACGTCAACGGGGAGCTGTTTTTT
CASSPLGDVNGELFF
>TRBJ1-4|17|.|few|TRBV15
TGTGCCACCAGCAGAGATCTCGAGGCAGCAACTAATGAAAAACTGTTTTTT
CATSRDLEAATNEKLFF
>TRBJ2-1|15|TRBD2|.|TRBV9
TGTGCCAGCACCACAGCGGGGGGGGCCTACAATGAGCAGTTCTTC
CASTTAGGAYNEQFF
>TRBJ1-1|14|.|once|TRBV6-2/TRBV6-3
TGTGCCAGCAGTCCCGGGGCAGCGAACACTGAAGCTTTCTTT
CASSPGAANTEAFF
>TRBJ2-1|14|.|.|TRBV10-1
TGCGCCAGCAGTGAGGTCGGGATCAACAATGAGCAGTTCTTC
CASSEVGINNEQFF
>TRBJ2-1|12|TRBD2|few|TRBV2
TGTGCCAGCAGTGAAAGCGGGAGGGGTGAGTTCTTC
CASSESGRGEFF
>TRBJ2-7|14|TRBD1|.|TRBV19
TGTGCCAGTAGTATTAACAGGGGCAAGTACGAGCAGTACTTC
CASSINRGKYEQYF
>TRBJ1-1|15|.|.|TRBV28
TGTGCCACCCGGACACTCCTATTCATGAACACTGAAGCTTTCTTT
CATRTLLFMNTEAFF
>TRBJ2-2|16|.|.|TRBV9
TGTGCCAGCAGCGTAGCGGGAAGACCCATGCCCGGGGAGCTGTTTTTT
CASSVAGRPMPGELFF
>TRBJ1-2|14|.|.|TRBV7-6
TGTGCCTGCAGCTTAGATTCACGGCCCTATGGCTACACCTTC
CACSLDSRPYGYTF
>TRBJ1-2|14|TRBD1|.|TRBV7-2
TGTGCCAGCAGCCCGAGGGACAGGTTTCTTGGCTACACCTTC
CASSPRDRFLGYTF
>TRBJ1-1|14|.|.|TRBV7-2
TGTGCCAGCAGCCCTCGGGGTGGGCTTGCTGAAGCTTTCTTT
CASSPRGGLAEAFF
>TRBJ2-7|16|TRBD1|.|TRBV2
TGTGCCAGCAGTTGGACCCCGGGACAGGGGCTGTACGAGCAGTACTTC
CASSWTPGQGLYEQYF
>TRBJ2-1|14|.|.|TRBV6-5
TGTGCCAGCAGTTACAGGCCGGCGAACAATGAGCAGTTCTTC
CASSYRPANNEQFF
>TRBJ2-7|12|.|.|TRBV7-9
TGTGCCAGCAGCCCCCGGACAGACGAGCAGTACTTC
CASSPRTDEQYF
>TRBJ2-1|12|.|few|TRBV19
TGTGCCAGTAGGATGGGGACGAATGAGCAGTTCTTC
CASRMGTNEQFF
>TRBJ1-2|12|.|once|TRBV7-9
TGTGCCAGCAGCTTAGATTCCCATGGCTACACCTTC
CASSLDSHGYTF
>TRBJ1-2|15|.|.|TRBV4-2
TGTGCCAGCAGCCAAGATTCCGCGGGGTACTATGGCTACACCTTC
CASSQDSAGYYGYTF
>TRBJ2-1|15|.|few|TRBV14
TGTGCCAGCAGCCAAGAGGGAACAGTCCCTAATGAGCAGTTCTTC
CASSQEGTVPNEQFF
>TRBJ1-3|13|.|once|TRBV7-9
TGTGCCAGCGACCGGAGCTCTGGAAACACCATATATTTT
CASDRSSGNTIYF
>TRBJ2-1|12|TRBD2|.|TRBV6-1
TGTGCCAGCACCGGGACTAGCGGGGAATGGTTCTTC
CASTGTSGEWFF
>TRBJ1-2|14|TRBD1|.|TRBV19
TGTGCCAGTAGTATCGGCTGGGACAGCTATGGCTACACCTTC
CASSIGWDSYGYTF
>TRBJ1-2|14|.|.|TRBV7-2
TGTGCCAGCAGCTTAGAAACGTACGTTGGTGGCTACACCTTC
CASSLETYVGGYTF
>TRBJ2-7|15|TRBD2|.|TRBV19
TGTGCCAGTAGTGCAAACCCCGGGACTATCTACGAGCAGTACTTC
CASSANPGTIYEQYF
>TRBJ2-7|14|.|.|TRBV7-9
TGTGCCAGCAGCTTAGATAGCAGGTCCCACGAGCAGTACTTC
CASSLDSRSHEQYF
>TRBJ1-6|15|.|.|TRBV5-1
TGCGCCAGCAGCTTCGGACTACTTCACGATTCACCCCTCCACTTT
CASSFGLLHDSPLHF
>TRBJ2-1|16|TRBD2|.|TRBV3-1/TRBV3-2
TGTGCCAGCAGCCCGAGGGGACTAGCCCGCGGCAATGAGCAGTTCTTC
CASSPRGLARGNEQFF
>TRBJ1-3|14|.|.|TRBV19
TGTGCCAGCAGGGGTTGGGGAGAAGGAAACACCATATATTTT
CASRGWGEGNTIYF
>TRBJ1-2|15|.|.|TRBV6-1
TGTGCCAGCAGTGAATTGGACAGTCGGGGCTATGGCTACACCTTC
CASSELDSRGYGYTF
>TRBJ1-5|14|TRBD1|.|TRBV28
TGTGCCAGCACCGCGGGACAGGGTGGCCAGCCCCAGCATTTT
CASTAGQGGQPQHF